This T cell receptor (beta chain) appears in the sequencing data of a study of beta chain features in type 1 diabetes. The study, taken as a whole, reports: There were fewer insertions and more deletions at the VDJ junctions of type 1 diabetes patients. Small HLA sub-analyses could not settle whether HLA shapes TCRB rearrangement. Shorter TCRB CDR3s, moderately but significantly so, marked every one of the four CD4+ subsets in Type 1 diabetes patients. Cells expressing TCR highly could be over-represented by cDNA sequencing.

The ends were cut back, 7 bases at V and 4 bases at J, with 14 bases in the middle. CDR3 length equals 13 residues. Germline V lookup: CDR1 LNHDA, CDR2 SQIVND (reference sequence). Of the isolated RNA, all was reverse transcribed, and so the sequenced material was expressed TCRB transcripts. Assay: immunoSEQ multiplex PCR; the TCRdb copy retains only in-frame clones and omits some. The repertoire holds some 160,000 clones, with roughly 8% as singletons. One heparinised blood draw, averaging roughly 120 mL, came from each donor. This clone occurred a few times. Its antigen is still unknown. The sequencing input was central memory CD4+ T cells from blood. The TCR sequence derives from a woman under 30 with type 1 diabetes. This chain links TRBV19 with TRBJ2-7; TRBD2 might be the D (6 bases). For the CDR3, the DNA is TGTGCCAGTAATTCGGGAGACACGTACGAGCAGTACTTC. It specifies CASNSGDTYEQYF.